This TCR beta chain was found in a study of beta chain features in type 1 diabetes. About the research overall: Patients looked much like healthy donors when it came to age, gender and cell yields. General study points: The study found moderately but significantly shorter TCRB CDR3s in all four CD4+ subsets of Type 1 diabetes patients.

This clone came up a few times. Its target is unknown. The authors reverse transcribed all of the isolated RNA, so sequencing captured expressed TCRB transcripts. Clones were sequenced by immunoSEQ multiplex PCR, and TCRdb holds only the in-frame ones, with some missing. The table lists around 300,000 clones, around 16% of them singletons. The trim removed 2 bases at V and 7 bases at J, leaving 11 bases unmatched. Per the germline V gene, CDR1 is MNHEY and CDR2 is SVGAGI. The CDR3 covers 15 residues. The sequence was obtained from a man between 18 and 29 years old with type 1 diabetes. Sequenced material: naive CD4+ T cells from blood. The chain has TRBV6-5 and TRBJ2-7; TRBD1 agrees at 7 bases. In nucleotides, the CDR3 is TGTGCCAGCAGTTACACACTTCAGGGGGTTGGGGAGCAGTACTTC. Its translation: CASSYTLQGVGEQYF.